The 28 T cell receptor beta chains in this list originate from one sample, sequenced in a study of OX40 agonist ivuxolimab in advanced cancers. TCRdb's copy holds only in-frame clones and misses some; the assay was immunoSEQ multiplex PCR. The sample lists roughly 80,000 clones, roughly 85% occurring once. Sample: CD4+ or CD8+ T cells sorted from blood, taken in a trial of the OX40 agonist ivuxolimab. Receptor source: an adult with an advanced solid tumor such as melanoma, head and neck, liver or kidney cancer.

The rearrangement joins TRBV7-3 to TRBJ2-7, with D perhaps matching TRBD2 (6 bases). Germline values: CDR1 SGHTA, CDR2 FQGTGA. CDR3 size: 17 residues. V was pared by 5 bases and J by 3 bases, with 23 bases between. The DNA for the CDR3 is TGTGCCAGCAGCCTATTCTTAAACCGGGACTTGATCTACGAGCAGTACTTC. It yields the protein CASSLFLNRDLIYEQYF.

The chain is built from TRBV5-4 and TRBJ2-3; 9 positions agree with TRBD2. The germline CDR1 and CDR2 sequences are SGHNT and YYREEE (reference sequence). The CDR3 contains 16 residues. J gave up 0 bases and V 0 bases, and 2 bases lay outside the gene matches. DNA of the CDR3: TGTGCCAGCAGCTTGGCCCTAGCGGGGAGCACAGATACGCAGTATTTT. It yields the protein CASSLALAGSTDTQYF.

This clone was seen just once. The chain employs TRBV7-9 and TRBJ1-2; perhaps TRBD1 as D (5 bases). Trimming cost V 8 bases and J 8 bases, with 18 bases left between them. There are 13 residues in the CDR3. Looked up from germline, CDR1 is SEHNR and CDR2 is FQNEAQ (reference sequence). Here the CDR3 DNA reads TGTGCCAGCTCACTACGAGGGGATCAGGGCTACACCTTC. Residues: CASSLRGDQGYTF.

The chain uses TRBV7-2 and TRBJ1-2, with D possibly TRBD1 on 5 matching bases. The CDR3 runs 14 residues. V shed 5 bases and J shed 1 base, with 11 bases lying between them. CDR1 and CDR2 (germline): SGHTA, FQGNSA. The CDR3 DNA reads as TGTGCCAGCAGCCCTGGGACTAATAACTATGGCTACACCTTC. Protein: CASSPGTNNYGYTF. Drawing the rest from reference TRBV7-2 and TRBJ1-2, the complete variable domain is GAGVSQSPSNKVTEKGKDVELRCDPISGHTALYWYRQSLGQGLEFLIYFQGNSAPDKSGLPSDRFSAERTGGSVSTLTIQRTQQEDSAVYLCASSPGTNNYGYTFGSGTRLTVV.

CDR3 residues: CASSERGGREQYF. CDR3 bases: TGTGCCAGCAGTGAGCGGGGGGGTCGCGAGCAGTACTTC. The chain carries TRBV7-2 and TRBJ2-7; 10 positions match TRBD2. CDR1 and CDR2 from the germline V gene are SGHTA and FQGNSA. V was clipped by 6 bases and J by 6 bases; unmatched bases: 5. CDR3 length: 13 amino acids.

The gene calls are TRBV6-5 and TRBJ2-7, with 8 bases identical to TRBD2. The V gene end was trimmed by 8 bases and the J gene end by 2 bases; junction bases not matched to a gene: 8. Germline-derived CDR1 and CDR2 are MNHEY and SVGAGI. The CDR3 consists of 14 residues. CDR3 DNA: TGTGCCAGCGGAAGGGCGGGGGGAACCTACGAGCAGTACTTC. The encoded protein is CASGRAGGTYEQYF.

V is TRBV7-3 and J is TRBJ2-2, with D perhaps TRBD2 (6 bases). The CDR3 has 14 residues. Germline assignment: CDR1 SGHTA and CDR2 FQGTGA. Trimming took 5 bases from V and 6 from J, leaving 13 bases between them. The CDR3 region has the DNA TGTGCCAGCAGCCAAACGGGGGACCCCGGGGAGCTGTTTTTT. Its protein is CASSQTGDPGELFF.

This chain joins TRBV2 and TRBJ1-1, with D perhaps matching TRBD1 (6 bases). The germline V gene encodes CDR1 SNHLY and CDR2 FYNNEI. CDR3 length equals 13 residues. The germline V and J ends were trimmed by 7 bases and 1 base, with 10 bases remaining between them. The CDR3 DNA reads as TGTGCCAGCAAAGCACAGGGGAACACTGAAGCTTTCTTT. Translated: CASKAQGNTEAFF.

The chain joins TRBV19 to TRBJ2-7; 10 nucleotides align to TRBD2. With 5 bases clipped from V and 3 bases from J, the junction kept 4 bases outside the gene matches. CDR1 is LNHDA and CDR2 is SQIVND in the germline V gene (reference sequence). The CDR3 is 14 amino acids. The CDR3 nucleotides are TGTGCCAGTAGTTCAGCGGGGGGGAACTACGAGCAGTACTTC. Amino acid sequence: CASSSAGGNYEQYF.

J is TRBJ2-5 and V is TRBV18, with D uncertain. The CDR3 is 13 amino acids. The germline gives CDR1 KGHSH, CDR2 LQKENI. Trimming removed 3 bases at V and 0 bases at J, with 5 bases between. The CDR3 sequence is CASSPDNQETQYF. CDR3 nucleotide sequence: TGTGCCAGCTCACCTGACAACCAAGAGACCCAGTACTTC.

CDR3 residues: CASSLGGGKGETQYF. CDR3 nucleotide sequence: TGTGCCAGCAGCTTAGGTGGGGGTAAGGGGGAGACCCAGTACTTC. The chain has TRBV7-2 and TRBJ2-5; D could derive from TRBD1 or TRBD2 (5 bases each). The length of the CDR3 is 15 residues. CDR1 and CDR2 from the germline V gene are SGHTA and FQGNSA. V lost 1 base and J lost 5, with 14 bases in between.

The gene calls are TRBV6-5 and TRBJ1-6; D not resolved. This CDR3 contains 12 residues. Germline V gene data show CDR1 as MNHEY and CDR2 as SVGAGI. V shed 6 bases and J shed 4 bases, with 4 bases lying between them. CDR3 sequence reads: CASRPYNSPLHF. The CDR3, as DNA: TGTGCCAGCAGGCCTTATAATTCACCCCTCCACTTT.

This sequence joins TRBV5-4 and TRBJ2-1, with TRBD2 matching over 7 bases. The V gene end was trimmed by 0 bases and the J gene end by 0 bases; junction bases not matched to a gene: 3. The CDR3 contains 16 residues. Germline V lookup: CDR1 SGHNT, CDR2 YYREEE (reference sequence). CDR3 DNA: TGTGCCAGCAGCTTGGCGACGGGGGGCTCCTACAATGAGCAGTTCTTC. This sequence encodes CASSLATGGSYNEQFF.

J is TRBJ2-3 and V is TRBV4-3; no reliable D call. Germline V gene sequence: CDR1 LGHNA, CDR2 YSLEER. Between the trimmed V and J ends, which lost 1 base and 6 bases, there was a span of 8 bases. CDR3 length equals 13 residues. The CDR3 DNA is TGCGCCAGCAGCCAAGTTAGGCGGGATACGCAGTATTTT. It codes for CASSQVRRDTQYF.

The sample holds one count of this clone. V usage is TRBV7-3 and J usage is TRBJ2-1; 12 bases map to TRBD2. V shed 0 bases, J shed 6 bases, and the junction held 3 bases outside the gene matches. The germline V gene has CDR1 SGHTA and CDR2 FQGTGA. The CDR3 contains 16 residues. Written as DNA, the CDR3 is TGTGCCAGCAGCTTAACATTACTAGCGGGAGGCAATGAGCAGTTCTTC. Protein product: CASSLTLLAGGNEQFF.

This chain connects TRBV5-1 to TRBJ2-3, with a weak D call TRBD1 (6 bases). CDR3 length equals 13 residues. V was pared by 3 bases and J by 4 bases, with 9 bases between. Germline assignment: CDR1 SGHRS and CDR2 YFSETQ. Here the CDR3 DNA reads TGCGCCAGCAGCTCCAGGGGTTCAGATACGCAGTATTTT. Its protein product is CASSSRGSDTQYF.

V and J are TRBV6-5 and TRBJ1-1; D may be TRBD1 (6 bases). Trimming took off 5 bases at V and 5 bases at J, with 15 bases between the two ends. The CDR3 length is 14 residues. The germline CDR1 and CDR2 sequences are MNHEY and SVGAGI. The CDR3 loop reads CASSNPGVRTEAFF. CDR3 DNA sequence: TGTGCCAGCAGTAACCCAGGGGTGCGGACTGAAGCTTTCTTT.

V is TRBV18 and J is TRBJ1-3, with 7 bases that match TRBD1. This CDR3 has 16 amino acids. In germline, CDR1 is KGHSH, CDR2 LQKENI. The J segment lost 4 bases and the V segment lost 2 bases, leaving 8 bases of the junction unmatched. The CDR3 bases are TGTGCCAGCTCACCAGGGACAGCAAGGGGAGGAAACACCATATATTTT. Translated, it gives CASSPGTARGGNTIYF.

The DNA of the CDR3 is TGTGCCAGCTCGGCGACAGGGGTAGAGCCTGGAAACACCATATATTTT. Translation gives CASSATGVEPGNTIYF. V is TRBV18 and J is TRBJ1-3, with 8 nucleotides matching TRBD1. The CDR3 spans 16 residues. Losses at the gene ends were 6 bases for V and 2 bases for J; bases not matched to a gene: 9. Germline CDR1 KGHSH, CDR2 LQKENI.

The V gene is TRBV6-1, the J gene TRBJ1-3; D is uncertain. This CDR3 is 16 amino acids long. Germline V gene lookup returns CDR1 MNHNS and CDR2 SASEGT. The V end lost 1 base, the J end lost 0 bases, and 10 bases lay between the germline ends. The CDR3 is CASSEGASNSGNTIYF. The CDR3 nucleotides read TGTGCCAGCAGTGAAGGGGCGTCCAACTCTGGAAACACCATATATTTT.

The chain links TRBV9 to TRBJ1-6; TRBD1 is a possible D gene (5 bases). The CDR3 totals 16 residues. Germline CDR1 is SGDLS and CDR2 is YYNGEE. Trimming shortened V by 4 bases and J by 1 base, and 12 bases separated the two germline ends. The CDR3 spells CASSPGGGSYNSPLHF. CDR3 DNA: TGTGCCAGCAGCCCCGGGGGGGGATCCTATAATTCACCCCTCCACTTT.

V usage is TRBV5-5 and J usage is TRBJ1-1; no clear D. V dropped 4 bases and J dropped 7 bases, with 8 bases sitting between them. Per the germline V gene, CDR1 is SGHKS and CDR2 is YYEKEE (reference sequence). The CDR3 is 11 residues long. The CDR3 nucleotides read TGTGCCAGCAGCCCTGGATATGAAGCTTTCTTT. Its translation is CASSPGYEAFF.

This sequence joins TRBV5-1 and TRBJ2-3; 9 nucleotides match TRBD2. The germline V gene encodes CDR1 SGHRS and CDR2 YFSETQ. The CDR3 extends over 18 amino acids. The V and J ends lost 5 bases and 3 bases, in that order; junction bases with no gene match: 16. CDR3 residues: CASRLTSLSSGVTDTQYF. As DNA, the CDR3 is TGCGCCAGCAGACTGACCTCCCTTTCTAGCGGGGTAACAGATACGCAGTATTTT.

V usage is TRBV5-1 and J usage is TRBJ2-5; perhaps TRBD2 as D (6 bases). The CDR3 extends over 15 amino acids. Trimming removed 3 bases at V and 1 base at J, with 13 bases between. The germline gives CDR1 SGHRS, CDR2 YFSETQ. In nucleotides, the CDR3 is TGCGCCAGCAGCTCCCCTTCTAGCGCCCAAGAGACCCAGTACTTC. Its protein product is CASSSPSSAQETQYF.

The chain has TRBV5-1 and TRBJ1-2, with TRBD1 identical over 10 bases. There are 19 residues in the CDR3. V trimming: 5 bases; J trimming: 0 bases; junction bases outside the gene matches: 16. Germline V lookup: CDR1 SGHRS, CDR2 YFSETQ. The CDR3 spells CASRQLPGTGDFSNYGYTF. As DNA, the CDR3 is TGCGCCAGCAGGCAGCTTCCCGGGACAGGGGACTTTTCTAACTATGGCTACACCTTC.

This clone occurred once. J is TRBJ2-5 and V is TRBV5-1; no clear D. V gave up 1 base and J gave up 3 bases, with 19 bases separating them. Germline CDR1 and CDR2: SGHRS and YFSETQ. The CDR3 sequence is 17 residues long. In DNA form, the CDR3 reads TGCGCCAGCAGCTTGATTCGGGCAGGTATTGAGGAAGAGACCCAGTACTTC. Translation gives CASSLIRAGIEEETQYF. Full variable domain (missing parts from reference TRBV5-1 and TRBJ2-5): KAGVTQTPRYLIKTRGQQVTLSCSPISGHRSVSWYQQTPGQGLQFLFEYFSETQRNKGNFPGRFSGRQFSNSRSEMNVSTLELGDSALYLCASSLIRAGIEEETQYFGPGTRLLVL.

This chain uses TRBV18 with TRBJ2-7; 12 positions match TRBD1. This CDR3 has 13 amino acids. The germline V gene has CDR1 KGHSH and CDR2 LQKENI. The V and J ends lost 5 bases and 5 bases, in that order; junction bases with no gene match: 1. The CDR3 reads CASSGTGGHEQYF. CDR3 nucleotides: TGTGCCAGCTCAGGGACAGGGGGCCACGAGCAGTACTTC.

The chain joins TRBV7-2 to TRBJ1-2, with 10 bases aligning to TRBD1. Germline CDR1 reads SGHTA; CDR2 reads FQGNSA. This CDR3 comprises 13 residues. With V trimmed by 4 bases and J by 5 bases, 1 base remained unmatched. The CDR3 protein is CASSSGQGYGYTF. CDR3 in DNA: TGTGCCAGCAGCTCGGGACAGGGGTATGGCTACACCTTC. Based on the CDR3 plus reference TRBV7-2 and TRBJ1-2, the full variable domain is GAGVSQSPSNKVTEKGKDVELRCDPISGHTALYWYRQSLGQGLEFLIYFQGNSAPDKSGLPSDRFSAERTGGSVSTLTIQRTQQEDSAVYLCASSSGQGYGYTFGSGTRLTVV.